This T cell receptor beta chain originates from a study of T cells in tumors after PD-1 blockade. Study-level background: A subset received ongoing vismodegib 150 mg daily alongside anti-PD-1 therapy. Tumor samples averaged around 25,000 templates (range roughly 554-100,000) and 5,000 to 7,500 unique clonotypes.

Study observations and caveats: In squamous cell carcinoma, 45% to 60% of expanded exhausted clones were novel.

The method was immunoSEQ multiplex PCR; TCRdb's version includes in-frame clones alone and lacks a portion of them. Of 5,000 or so clones detected, about 72% appear once; the ten largest clones hold 25% to 40%. Template: tumor biopsy or peripheral blood genomic DNA, about 550-6,500 ng per sample. This clone appeared a few times. Its antigen is not known. The source is a human donor with cutaneous squamous cell carcinoma. The sample here was tumor tissue, taken before anti-PD-1 treatment.

The CDR3 loop is CASSLFMFERQADGYTF. Here the CDR3 DNA reads TGTGCCAGCAGCTTATTCATGTTTGAGCGACAGGCTGATGGCTACACCTTC. The J gene is TRBJ1-2, the V gene TRBV7-9, with D possibly TRBD1 on 6 matching bases. CDR3 length: 17 amino acids. The germline gives CDR1 SEHNR, CDR2 FQNEAQ (reference sequence). V was clipped by 2 bases and J by 6 bases, with 22 bases between them.